The source of this T cell receptor beta chain is a study of Ad26.COV2.S vaccination and SARS-CoV-2 variants. Whole-study context: Doses of Ad26.COV2.S were injected into muscle once or twice, 56 days apart. Regarding the study as a whole: The breadth of spike-specific CD8+ and CD4+ T cell responses after vaccination was reportedly substantial. Higher spike-specific TCR breadth was found in vaccine recipients than in placebo recipients.

As regards this clone: Its target is not known. This sample includes further DNA sequences coding for the same CDR3.

The V end was cut by 3 bases, the J end by 3 bases, with 7 bases between. The CDR3 covers 12 residues. Germline V lookup: CDR1 GTSNPN, CDR2 SVGIG (reference sequence). The data were produced by immunoSEQ multiplex PCR, yet TCRdb's version contains in-frame clones alone and is incomplete. The sample records about 680,000 clones, more than 80% being singletons. Treatment defined: some 19 received Ad26.COV2.S at low or high dose, single or two shots; several received placebo; per-sample allocation not given. The investigators took samples on day 63 after the first vaccine or placebo injection. An adult donor aged 18-55 years was enrolled in Boston.

Sequencing used peripheral blood, obtained in a trial of Ad26.COV2.S vaccine versus placebo. This receptor was identified in a person aged 18-65 years who received the Ad26.COV2.S COVID-19 vaccine or a placebo. This chain joins TRBV30 and TRBJ2-3, with D unresolved. Here the CDR3 reads CAWSPSTDTQYF. CDR3 nucleotides: TGTGCCTGGAGCCCCTCTACAGATACGCAGTATTTT.